Given below is one T cell receptor (beta chain) in context. What it binds is unknown. The data were obtained in a study of T cells after yellow fever vaccination. In the study overall: SMART-Seq v4 Ultra Low Input handled preparation of low-cell-number fractions. Study-wide findings and caveats: FACS-sorted repertoires could harbor abundant contaminating bulk-population clonotypes. A large majority of primary-vaccination clones showed up again after the booster (approximately 95% CD4, about 90% CD8).

With V trimmed by 4 bases and J by 9 bases, 13 bases remained unmatched. The CDR3 sequence is 15 residues long. CDR1 and CDR2 from the germline V gene are SGHRS and YFSETQ. For TCR, cDNA came from 5'RACE template switching, which added a universal primer site and UMIs. TCRdb redid the calling of the 5' RACE reads with MiXCR, one entry per CDR3 protein. The sample yields 200,000 to 250,000 distinct CDR3 sequences, approximately 3% seen once. The chain combines TRBV5-1 with TRBJ2-3, with 8 bases aligning to TRBD2. Sample: CD4+ T cells sorted from PBMCs, taken 10 days after the yellow fever booster vaccination. This receptor was identified in a man between 18 and 29 years old who received the YFV17D yellow fever vaccine. The CDR3 loop is CASSPRGAGGDTQYF. DNA of the CDR3: TGCGCCAGCAGCCCGAGGGGGGCGGGAGGCGACACGCAGTATTTT.